The entry that follows covers one T cell receptor beta chain sequence. What antigen it recognizes has not been identified. No per-base quality is available; no much larger clone lies one base away. The sample comes from a study of blood T cells in healthy people across ages (dated by TCRdb to between 2014 and 2016). As for the study more broadly: In model experiments, roughly one uniquely barcoded TCR beta cDNA molecule per two T cells was captured by template switching. Two additional independent replicas of 1 million unique cDNA reads from the same blood draw were analyzed for two donors (one aged 18 to 30 and one aged 80 or older). The study measured age-related changes in TCR beta repertoire diversity using deep sequencing normalized with unique cDNA molecular identifiers. Four age groups were formed from the donors: young (average roughly 16 years), middle-aged (just under 40), aged (62) and long-lived (82). To avoid experimental bias, donors of different ages were spread randomly across the sequencing lanes.

The paper as a whole reports these results and caveats: There was a strong correlation between observed TCR beta diversity and the percentage of naive T cells measured by flow cytometry. Since profiling was done on bulk unsorted PBMCs, naive and antigen-experienced compartments could not be conclusively compared. The CMV infection status of donors was not known, potentially confounding age-related changes in expanded clonotypes. Observed TCR beta diversity per million T cells fell roughly linearly with age, and a significant reduction was already apparent by age roughly 40. Estimates of total diversity from one million sequenced T cells were regarded as lower bounds and underestimates. Compared with the aged group, the long-lived group had more naive CD4+ T cells, fewer expanded clones and increased TCR diversity, a pattern suggesting age selection.

The library was obtained by 5' RACE. TCRdb lists the instrument as Illumina HiSeq 2500. A second PCR of 7 to 11 cycles was run with a J-beta primer mix and a sample-barcoded 5' primer. A unique molecular identifier was introduced onto each TCR beta cDNA molecule by a template-switch 5' adaptor carrying 12 random nucleotides. Each sample yielded at least 2.5 million CDR3-containing paired-end reads. First-strand cDNA was synthesized from all RNA with the Mint cDNA synthesis kit, primed by a TRBC-specific oligonucleotide. After uracil-DNA glycosylase treatment, a first 18-cycle PCR used universal primers M1SS and BC2_uni_R on all cDNA. The authors' pipeline ran thus. For normalization, 1 million high-quality reads were randomly selected from each sample, with every read carrying a distinct molecular identifier. Reads with shared molecular identifiers were discarded instead of being binned into consensus sequences. MiTCR, run with a Q25 quality threshold and the strictest error-elimination algorithm, handled CDR3 identification, clonotype clustering and error correction. A nonparametric unseen species model with Euler transformation was used to estimate lower-bound total TCR beta diversity. The public sequencing data were trimmed at Q25 with fastp and processed into clonotypes with MiXCR by TCRdb, which kept only in-frame beta chains. Each record represents a unique CDR3 protein, reported with the most common genes and DNA among its rows. The V and J calls, along with clone size, are taken from TCRdb and not from the paper's own processing. Within this sample are 1.5 million to 1.8 million distinct CDR3 sequences, with about 45% of them counted one time only. Clones ranked in the top ten supply approximately 4.1% of the sample.

The donors were about 40 Caucasian individuals from Russia, aged roughly 6 to 100 years, who were systemically healthy. Approximately 9 milliliters of peripheral blood were collected from each donor into EDTA-treated Vacutainer tubes. Ficoll-Paque density-gradient centrifugation was used to isolate PBMCs, with at least 6 million obtained per sample. Total RNA, at least 6 micrograms per sample, was extracted from PBMCs with Trizol reagent. For every donor, flow cytometry on a PBMC aliquot measured the percentage of naive CD45RAhigh/CD27high T cells. Trimming removed 0 bases from V and 0 bases from J, leaving 18 bases between the germline ends. CDR1 and CDR2, per the germline V gene (reference sequence), are LGHDT and YNNKEL. Its CDR3 holds 18 amino acids, cysteine through phenylalanine. The read is trimmed to its CDR3 DNA, 54 bases read in frame from base 1.

The sample was blood. The TCR comes from a woman aged 18-29 years in good health. The V and J genes are TRBV3-1 and TRBJ2-7; too little of a D gene remains to name it. The CDR3 protein: CASSQEVPGSVLSYEQYF. The DNA is TGTGCCAGCAGCCAAGAGGTTCCGGGCAGTGTCCTCTCCTACGAGCAGTACTTC.